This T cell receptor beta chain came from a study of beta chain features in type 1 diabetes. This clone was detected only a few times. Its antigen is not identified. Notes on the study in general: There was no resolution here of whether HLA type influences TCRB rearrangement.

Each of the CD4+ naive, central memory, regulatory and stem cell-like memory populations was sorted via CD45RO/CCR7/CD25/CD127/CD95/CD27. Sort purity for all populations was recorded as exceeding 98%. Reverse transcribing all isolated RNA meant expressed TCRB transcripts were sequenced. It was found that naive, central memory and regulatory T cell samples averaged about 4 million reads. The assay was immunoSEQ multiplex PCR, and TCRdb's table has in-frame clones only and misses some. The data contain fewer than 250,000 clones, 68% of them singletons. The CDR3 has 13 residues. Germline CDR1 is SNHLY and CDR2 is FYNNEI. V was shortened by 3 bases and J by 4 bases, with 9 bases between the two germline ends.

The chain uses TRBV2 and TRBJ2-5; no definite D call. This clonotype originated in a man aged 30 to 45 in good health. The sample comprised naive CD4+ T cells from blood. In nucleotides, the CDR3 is TGTGCCAGCAGTGAGGGTGTAGGAGAGACCCAGTACTTC. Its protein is CASSEGVGETQYF. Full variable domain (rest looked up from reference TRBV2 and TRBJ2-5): EPEVTQTPSHQVTQMGQEVILRCVPISNHLYFYWYRQILGQKVEFLVSFYNNEISEKSEIFDDQFSVERPDGSNFTLKIRSTKLEDSAMYFCASSEGVGETQYFGPGTRLLVL.